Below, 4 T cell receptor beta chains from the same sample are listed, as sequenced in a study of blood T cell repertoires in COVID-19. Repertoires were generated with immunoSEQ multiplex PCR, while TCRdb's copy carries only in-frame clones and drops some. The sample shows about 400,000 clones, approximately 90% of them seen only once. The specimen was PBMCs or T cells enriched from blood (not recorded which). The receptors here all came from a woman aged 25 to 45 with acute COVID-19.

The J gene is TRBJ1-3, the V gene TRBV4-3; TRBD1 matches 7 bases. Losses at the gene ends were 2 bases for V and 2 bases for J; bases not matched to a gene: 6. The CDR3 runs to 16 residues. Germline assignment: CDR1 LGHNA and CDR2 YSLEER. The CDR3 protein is CASSQQVGTAGNTIYF. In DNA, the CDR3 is TGCGCCAGCAGCCAACAAGTGGGGACAGCTGGAAACACCATATATTTT.

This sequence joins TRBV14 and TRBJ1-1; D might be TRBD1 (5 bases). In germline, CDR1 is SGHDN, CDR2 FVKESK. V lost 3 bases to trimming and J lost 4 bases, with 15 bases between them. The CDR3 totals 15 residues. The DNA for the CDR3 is TGTGCCAGCAGCCAGATCCTACCCGGGGGCACTGAAGCTTTCTTT. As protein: CASSQILPGGTEAFF.

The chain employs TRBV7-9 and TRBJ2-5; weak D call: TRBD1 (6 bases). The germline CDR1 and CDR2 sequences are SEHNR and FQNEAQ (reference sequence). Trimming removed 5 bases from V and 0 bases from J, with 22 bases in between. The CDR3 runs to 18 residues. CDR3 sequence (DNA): TGTGCCAGCAGCCACAACGTCGCCGGGACACTGTACCAAGAGACCCAGTACTTC. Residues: CASSHNVAGTLYQETQYF.

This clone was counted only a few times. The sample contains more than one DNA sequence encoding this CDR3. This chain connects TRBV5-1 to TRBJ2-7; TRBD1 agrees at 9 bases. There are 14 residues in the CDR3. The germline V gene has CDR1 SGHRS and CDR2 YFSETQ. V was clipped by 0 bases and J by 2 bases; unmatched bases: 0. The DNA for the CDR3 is TGCGCCAGCAGCTTGGGACAGGGGGCCTACGAGCAGTACTTC. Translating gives CASSLGQGAYEQYF.